Detailed here is one TCR beta chain. This specimen belongs to a study of T cell changes during pregnancy in multiple sclerosis. With 3 bases clipped from V and 9 bases from J, the junction kept 10 bases outside the gene matches. Germline CDR1 reads MDHEN; CDR2 reads SYDVKM. There are 15 residues in the CDR3. Libraries were prepared by immunoSEQ multiplex PCR; TCRdb keeps only in-frame clonotypes and omits some of them. Counted here are some 44,000 clones, around nine tenths occurring once; the ten biggest clones make up roughly 0.72%. The chain employs TRBV28 and TRBJ2-1; 8 nucleotides match TRBD2. The sequence was obtained from a female donor with multiple sclerosis, enrolled in a pregnancy study. The sample in question was CD4+ T cells from peripheral blood mononuclear cells, obtained before pregnancy. CDR3 in DNA: TGTGCCAGCAGTTTGGTGTCGGGAGGGGGACGTGAGCAGTTCTTC. Translated: CASSLVSGGGREQFF.